This TCR beta chain stems from a study of blood T cell repertoires in COVID-19 (dated by TCRdb to about 2020). Background for the entire study: Samples from collaborators originated in the United States, Italy and Spain and spanned both the acute and convalescent phases of COVID-19. The prospective study material was composed of cDNA or gDNA derived from T cells, B-cell-depleted T cells, or PBMCs. The samples were drawn from two sources: the first 160 participants of the ongoing ImmuneRACE study, and 1,200 or so subjects contributed by 6 global collaborators. Where available, HLA class I and class II types were obtained from metadata supplied by the sample provider rather than from assay-based typing. A freely available public database, intended as a resource for researchers studying the immune response to SARS-CoV-2, is where the repertoires were released. A de-identified subject ID, COVID-19 status, age in years and sex were almost always included in the sample metadata. The dataset comprised deeply sampled blood TCRbeta repertoires from subjects exposed to, actively infected with, or recovered from COVID-19. Broader findings and caveats from the paper: The amount of clinical and demographic metadata varied by source and participant and was provided uncurated.

Enrolling through a virtual design, the prospective study's participants ranged in age from roughly 18 to 90 years and lived across roughly 24 United States geographic areas. Cohort assignment in the prospective study relied on participant-reported clinical history from a screening survey and a study questionnaire. ImmuneRACE Cohort 3 recovered participants were defined by two consecutive negative NP/OP PCR tests, healthcare professional clearance, or symptom resolution. In the prospective study, mobile phlebotomists collected whole blood, serum and a nasopharyngeal or oropharyngeal swab from each participant. Additional blood draws and questionnaires over an approximately 2-month period could optionally be provided by prospective study participants. Prospective study blood samples were shipped either frozen or at room temperature before DNA extraction. About this clone: This receptor's antigen is unknown. No base qualities exist here, and no much larger clone lies one base off it.

The CDR3 has 15 amino acids, counting the end cysteine and phenylalanine. Only the CDR3 portion is preserved as DNA: 45 bases, with reading frame beginning at the first base. TCRbeta CDR3 regions were amplified from genomic DNA by means of the immunoSEQ Assay, a bias-controlled multiplex PCR. Regarding the original processing steps: The number of nucleated cells in each sample was estimated by amplification of reference gene primers within the assay. Sequence reads were collapsed and filtered to measure the absolute abundance of every unique TCRbeta CDR3 rearrangement. For each sample, productive Simpson clonality was calculated as the square root of Simpson's diversity index over productive rearrangements. TCRdb limited this immuneACCESS table to in-frame rearrangements with V and J called. A share of clones is missing; checked studies link under half to unresolved V genes, and the rest is unexplained. The DNA gave D and trimming, while V, J and clone size come from that table. The sample table shows hundreds of thousands of clones, and around 90% are seen once. Clones ranked in the top ten supply just under 9% of the sample.

What was sequenced was PBMCs or T cells enriched from blood (not recorded which). The TCR comes from a woman aged 18-35 years who had recovered from COVID-19. The rearranged segments are TRBV21-1 and TRBJ2-1; TRBD1, the D gene given by the table, was not confirmed from the DNA. TRBV21-1 is a recognized pseudogene. The CDR3 region has the sequence CASSHRTGFHNEQFF. The DNA sequence is given as TGTGCCAGCAGCCACCGGACAGGTTTCCACAATGAGCAGTTCTTC.